Shown below are 3 T cell receptor beta chains from a single sample sequenced in a study of long-term antiretroviral therapy in people with HIV. Sequencing relied on immunoSEQ assay v3.0, run at survey level. Assay: immunoSEQ multiplex PCR; the TCRdb copy retains only in-frame clones and omits some. The sample contains 45,000 or so clones, about 94% of which appear only once. Sequenced material: unsorted PBMCs, taken roughly 9.4 years after starting antiretroviral therapy. The source of these receptors is a man aged 25 to 40 with HIV.

The CDR3 sequence: CASSSNPGTPGPAFF. In DNA form, the CDR3 reads TGTGCCAGCAGCTCTAATCCGGGGACCCCCGGCCCAGCTTTCTTT. The chain joins TRBV5-6 to TRBJ1-1, with D perhaps TRBD1 (5 bases). The V end lost 3 bases, the J end lost 10 bases, and 22 bases lay between the germline ends. The CDR3 has 15 residues. Germline CDR1 reads SGHDT; CDR2 reads YYEEEE.

CDR3 sequence reads: CASSLGGAGGGEQYV. The CDR3 DNA follows: TGTGCCAGCAGCTTAGGGGGGGCAGGGGGTGGCGAGCAGTACGTC. V is TRBV7-9 and J is TRBJ2-7, with D perhaps matching TRBD1 (7 bases). The CDR3 runs 15 residues. CDR1 SEHNR and CDR2 FQNEAQ come from the germline V gene (reference sequence). V lost 1 base and J 6 bases, leaving 16 bases between the germline ends.

The rearrangement joins TRBV19 to TRBJ2-1; D may match TRBD1 or TRBD2 (6 bases each). V lost 10 bases to trimming and J lost 1 base, with 17 bases between them. CDR1 LNHDA and CDR2 SQIVND come from the germline V gene (reference sequence). CDR3 length equals 15 residues. The DNA of the CDR3 is TGTGCCACCCAGGGAAGGGGGGTATCCTACAATGAGCAGTTCTTC. Its protein is CATQGRGVSYNEQFF.